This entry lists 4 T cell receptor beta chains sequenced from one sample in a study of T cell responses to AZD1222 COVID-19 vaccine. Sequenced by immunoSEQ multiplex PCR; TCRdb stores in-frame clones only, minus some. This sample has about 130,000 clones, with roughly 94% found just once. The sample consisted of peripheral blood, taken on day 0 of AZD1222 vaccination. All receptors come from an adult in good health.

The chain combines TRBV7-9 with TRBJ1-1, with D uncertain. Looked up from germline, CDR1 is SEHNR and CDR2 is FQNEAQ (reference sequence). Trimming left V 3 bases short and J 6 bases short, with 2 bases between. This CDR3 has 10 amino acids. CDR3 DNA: TGTGCCAGCAGCTTCCCTGAAGCTTTCTTT. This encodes CASSFPEAFF.

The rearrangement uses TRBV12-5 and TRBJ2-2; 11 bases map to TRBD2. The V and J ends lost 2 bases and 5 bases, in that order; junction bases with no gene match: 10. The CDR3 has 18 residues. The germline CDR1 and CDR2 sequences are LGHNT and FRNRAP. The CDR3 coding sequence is TGTGCTAGTGGTTTGACCAGAACCGGGACTAGCGGTACCGGGGAGCTGTTTTTT. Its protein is CASGLTRTGTSGTGELFF.

In DNA form, the CDR3 reads TGTGCCTGGAGTGTAGACCTAGCGGGTAAGCATGAGCAGTTCTTC. Translated: CAWSVDLAGKHEQFF. The V and J genes are TRBV30 and TRBJ2-1; 8 bases fit TRBD2. The CDR3 runs 15 residues. V shed 0 bases, J shed 8 bases, and the junction held 9 bases outside the gene matches. Looked up from germline, CDR1 is GTSNPN and CDR2 is SVGIG (reference sequence).

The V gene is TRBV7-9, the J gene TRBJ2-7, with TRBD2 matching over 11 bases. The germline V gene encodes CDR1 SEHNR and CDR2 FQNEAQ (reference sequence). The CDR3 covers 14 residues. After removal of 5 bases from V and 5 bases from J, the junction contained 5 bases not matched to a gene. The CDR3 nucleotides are TGTGCCAGCAGCAGTAGCGGGAGGGCCAACGAGCAGTACTTC. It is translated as CASSSSGRANEQYF.